The next 20 T cell receptor beta chains were all read from a single sample in a study of blood T cells in healthy people across ages. Sample-barcoded 5' priming and a J-beta primer mix drove a second PCR of roughly 6 to 12 cycles. TCRdb called the 5' RACE reads again in MiXCR, with one record for every CDR3 protein. Here the sample spans about 1.8 million distinct CDR3 sequences, around 48% being singletons. The material sequenced was blood. These TCRs come from a woman in her forties in good health.

This clonotype occurred many times. J is TRBJ1-2 and V is TRBV27; 7 nucleotides line up with TRBD1. This CDR3 comprises 13 residues. J lost 7 bases, V lost 6 bases, and 8 bases had no gene match. Germline CDR1 and CDR2: MNHEY and SMNVEV (reference sequence). The CDR3 nucleotides read TGTGCCAGCAGCCCCGACAGGGTGGGTGGCTACACCTTC. Protein: CASSPDRVGGYTF.

The chain joins TRBV6-6 to TRBJ2-7, with D perhaps matching TRBD1 (5 bases). CDR1 is MNHNY and CDR2 is SVGAGI in the germline V gene (reference sequence). This CDR3 has 15 residues. V lost 2 bases and J 2 bases, leaving 13 bases between the germline ends. The CDR3 loop is CASSYESQGPYEQYF. The CDR3 DNA sequence: TGTGCCAGCAGTTACGAGAGCCAGGGCCCCTACGAGCAGTACTTC.

This chain links TRBV6-1 with TRBJ2-3; 10 bases fit TRBD2. Germline CDR1 reads MNHNS; CDR2 reads SASEGT. Trimming removed 6 bases from V and 5 bases from J; junction bases left unmatched: 29. The CDR3 totals 22 residues. The CDR3 here is CASRNQGQTRTSGAKGLDTQYF. The CDR3 DNA reads as TGTGCCAGCAGGAACCAAGGACAGACCCGGACTAGCGGCGCTAAGGGGTTAGATACGCAGTATTTT.

The V and J genes are TRBV6-6 and TRBJ2-7; possible D gene TRBD2, 6 bases. Matching the DNA end better, TRBJ2-5 makes the J call doubtful. Germline V gene sequence: CDR1 MNHNY, CDR2 SVGAGI (reference sequence). The CDR3 runs to 13 residues. The CDR3 protein is CASRILASETQYF. CDR3 sequence (DNA): TGTGCCAGCAGGATACTAGCATCAGAGACCCAGTACTTC.

The genes are TRBV12-3 or TRBV12-4 and TRBJ1-5; 10 bases agree with TRBD1. This CDR3 has 18 residues. V lost 5 bases, J lost 3 bases, and 13 bases stayed unmatched. The CDR3 nucleotides read TGTGCCAGCAGTCCCGGGCGGGGGACAGGGGCCCCCAATCAGCCCCAGCATTTT. Amino acids: CASSPGRGTGAPNQPQHF.

In regard to this clonotype: Sequence at one end of the junction differs from germline and may be a read error. The gene calls are TRBV20-1 and TRBJ2-6, with D perhaps assigned TRBD1 or TRBD2 (5 bases each). The CDR3 contains 16 residues. Per germline, CDR1 DFQATT and CDR2 SNEGSKA (reference sequence). CDR3 bases: TGCAGTGCTAGCCCAGGGATTAACTCTGGGGGCAACGTCCTGACTTTC. Translated: CSASPGINSGGNVLTF.

This clonotype came up once. The chain recombines TRBV20-1 with TRBJ2-3; no definite D call. The CDR3 has 15 residues. Trimming cost V 3 bases and J 6 bases, with 19 bases left between them. Per the germline V gene, CDR1 is DFQATT and CDR2 is SNEGSKA (reference sequence). In DNA form, the CDR3 reads TGCAGTGCTAGTAAGGGCTACCGGACGGGCGATACGCAGTATTTT. This encodes CSASKGYRTGDTQYF.

V is TRBV3-1 and J is TRBJ2-2, with D perhaps TRBD1 or TRBD2 (5 bases each). Germline CDR1 reads LGHDT; CDR2 reads YNNKEL (reference sequence). This CDR3 is 14 amino acids long. Trimming took 3 bases from V and 5 from J, leaving 10 bases between them. The CDR3 DNA follows: TGTGCCAGCAGCCAGATCGAGGGGACCGGGGAGCTGTTTTTT. Amino acids: CASSQIEGTGELFF.

The V gene is TRBV29-1, the J gene TRBJ2-1; 7 bases are a match to TRBD2. With 4 bases clipped from V and 1 base from J, the junction kept 4 bases outside the gene matches. This CDR3 has 14 residues. Germline CDR1 SQVTM, CDR2 ANQGSEA. CDR3 sequence reads: CSVGTLASYNEQFF. The CDR3 DNA reads TGCAGCGTTGGCACACTAGCGTCCTACAATGAGCAGTTCTTC.

The CDR3 is CSASPTQGNQPQHF. The CDR3 bases are TGCAGTGCTAGTCCCACCCAGGGAAATCAGCCCCAGCATTTT. The chain uses TRBV20-1 and TRBJ1-5; D perhaps matches TRBD1 (5 bases). The V and J ends lost 3 bases and 4 bases respectively, with 13 bases between them. In germline, CDR1 is DFQATT, CDR2 SNEGSKA (reference sequence). This CDR3 has 14 residues.

In DNA, the CDR3 is TGCAGTGCTAGAGTCGGGGGGCCTTCAGGGGGCAGTCAGCCCCAGCATTTT. Its translation is CSARVGGPSGGSQPQHF. This chain connects TRBV20-1 to TRBJ1-5; 8 bases are shared with TRBD1. Trimming removed 1 base from V and 6 bases from J; junction bases left unmatched: 14. This CDR3 is 17 amino acids long. Germline V gene data show CDR1 as DFQATT and CDR2 as SNEGSKA (reference sequence).

The chain combines TRBV21-1 with TRBJ2-6; the table gives TRBD1 as D, unverified against the DNA. TRBV21-1 is shown as a pseudogene. The CDR3 spans 14 residues. Here the CDR3 reads CASGHSSGANVLTF. CDR3 DNA: TGTGCCAGTGGACACTCCTCTGGGGCCAACGTCCTGACTTTC.

This sequence joins TRBV7-9 and TRBJ2-1; D not certain. The J call may be faulty, since TRBJ2-7 better matches the DNA end. This CDR3 comprises 14 residues. Per the germline V gene, CDR1 is SEHNR and CDR2 is FQNEAQ (reference sequence). This chain's CDR3 is CASSSLSGFNEQYF. The DNA for the CDR3 is TGTGCCAGCAGCTCCCTTAGTGGTTTCAATGAGCAGTACTTC.

The chain joins TRBV7-8 to TRBJ1-2; maybe TRBD1 (5 bases). This CDR3 is 20 amino acids long. The germline gives CDR1 SGHVS, CDR2 FQNEAQ. V was cut by 2 bases and J by 3 bases, with 28 bases left in between. The CDR3: CASSLILGLQGTSEDYGYTF. The CDR3 nucleotides are TGTGCCAGCAGCTTAATCCTGGGTTTACAAGGGACCAGCGAGGACTATGGCTACACCTTC.

This clonotype was detected only a few times. The V and J genes are TRBV7-8 and TRBJ2-2; D unresolved. The CDR3 has 15 residues. Trimming removed 1 base from V and 0 bases from J, with 6 bases in between. Germline loops: CDR1 SGHVS, CDR2 FQNEAQ. CDR3 in amino acids: CASSLDKSNTGELFF. In nucleotides, the CDR3 is TGTGCCAGCAGCTTAGACAAATCGAACACCGGGGAGCTGTTTTTT.

This chain joins TRBV10-2 and TRBJ2-6, with 7 nucleotides matching TRBD1. Germline-derived CDR1 and CDR2 are WSHSY and SAAADI. V lost 10 bases, J lost 1 base, and 7 bases stayed unmatched. This CDR3 comprises 15 residues. Here the CDR3 DNA reads TGCGCCAAAGACAGGGTGTTATCTGGGGCCAACGTCCTGACTTTC. This translates into CAKDRVLSGANVLTF.

The chain has TRBV27 and TRBJ1-1, with D maybe TRBD1 (5 bases). V was shortened by 2 bases and J by 6 bases, with 28 bases between the two germline ends. CDR3 length: 19 amino acids. The V gene's germline CDR1 is MNHEY and CDR2 SMNVEV (reference sequence). The CDR3 protein is CASSLKPPFSGGKFAEAFF. CDR3 bases: TGTGCCAGCAGTTTAAAGCCACCTTTCTCGGGGGGGAAGTTCGCTGAAGCTTTCTTT.

The CDR3, as DNA: TGTGCCAGCAGCCAAGCAACAGGAGGCCATGAAAAACTGTTTTTT. Translated, it gives CASSQATGGHEKLFF. The chain is built from TRBV3-1 and TRBJ1-4; the D gene is possibly TRBD1 (5 bases). The germline gives CDR1 LGHDT, CDR2 YNNKEL (reference sequence). V dropped 1 base and J dropped 6 bases, with 12 bases sitting between them. The length of the CDR3 is 15 residues.

The J gene is TRBJ1-6, the V gene TRBV27; 9 bases agree with TRBD1. V was clipped by 3 bases and J by 1 base; unmatched bases: 10. This CDR3 is built from 19 residues. The germline CDR1 and CDR2 sequences are MNHEY and SMNVEV (reference sequence). CDR3 nucleotide sequence: TGTGCCAGCAGTTTCTCCGTCGGACAGGGGAGGTCCTATAATTCACCCCTCCACTTT. Encoded protein: CASSFSVGQGRSYNSPLHF.

The chain recombines TRBV9 with TRBJ1-6; perhaps TRBD1 as D (6 bases). The V gene's germline CDR1 is SGDLS and CDR2 YYNGEE. The V and J ends lost 2 bases and 5 bases respectively, with 11 bases between them. The CDR3 loop spans 15 amino acids. CDR3 nucleotides: TGTGCCAGCAGCGTGACAGGTGGCAATAATTCACCCCTCCACTTT. It yields the protein CASSVTGGNNSPLHF.